These 28 T cell receptor beta chains came from one sample sequenced in a study of cytomegalovirus exposure and HLA in healthy donors. The PCR used 60 Vbeta and 13 Jbeta primers. Clones were sequenced by immunoSEQ multiplex PCR, and TCRdb holds only the in-frame ones, with some missing. Of under 200,000 clones in the sample, roughly 80% were seen once. Sequenced sample: PBMCs. The receptors stem from a woman aged 18-35 years in good health and CMV-seronegative.

This clone was found a few times. For the CDR3, the DNA is TGTGCCAGCAGCCCCAACCGGGGTGACAATGAGCAGTTCTTC. It specifies CASSPNRGDNEQFF. This chain joins TRBV27 and TRBJ2-1; maybe TRBD2 (5 bases). CDR1 MNHEY and CDR2 SMNVEV come from the germline V gene (reference sequence). The CDR3 consists of 14 residues. Trimming left V 6 bases short and J 5 bases short, with 14 bases between.

V gene TRBV13 combines with J gene TRBJ1-1; the D is unclear. The CDR3 is made up of 17 amino acids. With 0 bases removed from V and 4 bases from J, the gap between germline ends came to 18 bases. CDR1 is PRHDT and CDR2 is FYEKMQ in the germline V gene (reference sequence). The DNA of the CDR3 is TGTGCCAGCAGCTTAGGTCGGGTCGTCACTGCCGGCACTGAAGCTTTCTTT. Amino acids: CASSLGRVVTAGTEAFF. Filled out from reference TRBV13 and TRBJ1-1, the complete variable domain reads AAGVIQSPRHLIKEKRETATLKCYPIPRHDTVYWYQQGPGQDPQFLISFYEKMQSDKGSIPDRFSAQQFSDYHSELNMSSLELGDSALYFCASSLGRVVTAGTEAFFGQGTRLTVV.

This clone was observed a few times. The V call is TRBV6-1, the J call TRBJ2-1; D may be TRBD2 (5 bases). Deletions cut 4 bases from V and 5 bases from J, with 15 bases between. Germline V gene lookup returns CDR1 MNHNS and CDR2 SASEGT. The CDR3 runs 15 residues. CDR3 nucleotides: TGTGCCAGCAGTGTTTTCATAGGAGGAGACAATGAGCAGTTCTTC. It is translated as CASSVFIGGDNEQFF.

The V call is TRBV11-2, the J call TRBJ2-2, with D tentatively TRBD2 (6 bases). The germline V gene encodes CDR1 SGHAT and CDR2 FQNNGV. V was clipped by 1 base and J by 7 bases, with 10 bases between them. The CDR3 has 14 amino acids. Here the CDR3 DNA reads TGTGCCAGCAGCTTAGTAGCGGCTGACGGGGAGCTGTTTTTT. This codes for CASSLVAADGELFF.

This chain joins TRBV23-1 and TRBJ1-2; unclear D gene. TRBV23-1 is sorted into the ORF group, with uncertain function. This CDR3 region has 17 residues. V lost 0 bases and J lost 2, with 16 bases in between. This chain's CDR3 is CASSQSKEPKLNYGYTF. The CDR3 DNA reads TGCGCCAGCAGTCAATCGAAAGAGCCTAAGTTAAACTATGGCTACACCTTC.

This chain links TRBV11-2 with TRBJ2-1, with TRBD1 matching over 9 bases. V shed 5 bases and J 7 bases; nucleotides not matched to a gene: 9. Germline CDR1 reads SGHAT; CDR2 reads FQNNGV. CDR3 length: 15 residues. CDR3 DNA sequence: TGTGCCAGCAGCCAGGGGGGACAGGGTGGGAATGAGCAGTTCTTC. It codes for CASSQGGQGGNEQFF.

The chain combines TRBV29-1 with TRBJ1-2; 8 bases map to TRBD1. The V gene end was trimmed by 5 bases and the J gene end by 4 bases; junction bases not matched to a gene: 3. The CDR3 covers 12 residues. CDR1 and CDR2 (germline): SQVTM, ANQGSEA. Here the CDR3 reads CSVTGGSYGYTF. In DNA, the CDR3 is TGCAGCGTTACAGGGGGGAGCTATGGCTACACCTTC.

The chain has TRBV30 and TRBJ2-7; D perhaps matches TRBD1 (5 bases). Per germline, CDR1 GTSNPN and CDR2 SVGIG (reference sequence). Between the trimmed V and J ends, which lost 5 bases and 6 bases, there was a span of 11 bases. The CDR3 covers 11 residues. CDR3 amino acids: CAWDWGGEQYF. DNA of the CDR3: TGTGCCTGGGACTGGGGCGGCGAGCAGTACTTC.

J is TRBJ1-2 and V is TRBV7-9; D perhaps matches TRBD1 (5 bases). V was pared by 1 base and J by 2 bases, with 17 bases between. Germline-derived CDR1 and CDR2 are SEHNR and FQNEAQ (reference sequence). The CDR3 totals 17 residues. Here the CDR3 DNA reads TGTGCCAGCAGCTTAGGAGTGGCAGGGTCTTTAAACTATGGCTACACCTTC. Protein product: CASSLGVAGSLNYGYTF.

V gene TRBV28 combines with J gene TRBJ1-2, with D possibly matching TRBD1 (5 bases). Germline V gene data show CDR1 as MDHEN and CDR2 as SYDVKM. CDR3 length: 14 amino acids. V shed 5 bases and J shed 3 bases, with 13 bases lying between them. In DNA form, the CDR3 reads TGTGCCAGCAGTCTCCGCGGGGGGGACTATGGCTACACCTTC. Encoded protein: CASSLRGGDYGYTF.

The V gene is TRBV29-1, the J gene TRBJ1-2; D is unresolved. The CDR3 is 11 amino acids. The V end was cut by 4 bases, the J end by 8 bases, with 11 bases between. The germline V gene encodes CDR1 SQVTM and CDR2 ANQGSEA. The CDR3 here is CSVVWLGGYTF. DNA for the CDR3: TGCAGCGTTGTTTGGCTGGGCGGCTACACCTTC.

This clone was picked up one time. Sequence at one end of the junction differs from germline and may be a read error. This rearrangement joins TRBV7-7 to TRBJ2-1, with TRBD2 matching over 8 bases. Germline V gene data show CDR1 as SSHAT and CDR2 as FNYEAQ (reference sequence). CDR3 length equals 18 residues. The DNA of the CDR3 is TGTGCTAGCAACTTCCCACTCGAGGGGGGCGGGAGGTATCATGAGCAGTTCTTC. This gives the protein CASNFPLEGGGRYHEQFF.

The chain recombines TRBV10-1 with TRBJ2-3; 9 bases fit TRBD2. From germline, CDR1 is WNHNN and CDR2 SYGVQD (reference sequence). V lost 4 bases, J lost 0 bases, and 2 bases stayed unmatched. This CDR3 comprises 15 residues. The CDR3 loop reads CASSGTSGSTDTQYF. In DNA form, the CDR3 reads TGCGCCAGCAGTGGAACTAGCGGGAGCACAGATACGCAGTATTTT.

J is TRBJ1-4 and V is TRBV4-3, with 7 nucleotides matching TRBD1. CDR1 LGHNA and CDR2 YSLEER come from the germline V gene. This CDR3 is 17 amino acids long. J lost 8 bases, V lost 0 bases, and 12 bases had no gene match. In DNA form, the CDR3 reads TGCGCCAGCAGCCAAGACCCGTCGCAGGGGGAAGAAGAAAAACTGTTTTTT. This codes for CASSQDPSQGEEEKLFF.

The rearrangement links TRBV28 to TRBJ2-7, with TRBD1 matching over 8 bases. The CDR3 extends over 15 amino acids. Per germline, CDR1 MDHEN and CDR2 SYDVKM. V lost 4 bases to trimming and J lost 0 bases; unmatched junction nucleotides: 5. The CDR3 DNA follows: TGTGCCAGCAGTTCGTCCGGGACAGGCTCCTACGAGCAGTACTTC. It is translated as CASSSSGTGSYEQYF.

The rearrangement joins TRBV10-1 to TRBJ1-5; possibly TRBD1 for D (6 bases). This CDR3 is 15 amino acids long. Per the germline V gene, CDR1 is WNHNN and CDR2 is SYGVQD (reference sequence). The V end was cut by 9 bases, the J end by 2 bases, with 17 bases between. CDR3 in amino acids: CARRQDKRGNQPQHF. The CDR3 bases are TGCGCCAGAAGACAGGACAAAAGAGGCAATCAGCCCCAGCATTTT.

The genes are TRBV25-1 and TRBJ1-1, with D tentatively TRBD1 (5 bases). The germline CDR1 and CDR2 sequences are MGHDK and SYGVNS. Trimming took 0 bases from V and 5 from J, leaving 16 bases between them. This CDR3 is built from 16 residues. The CDR3 nucleotides are TGTGCCAGCAGTGAATATAGCGAGCAGGGAGGGACTGAAGCTTTCTTT. Translation: CASSEYSEQGGTEAFF. Using reference TRBV25-1 and TRBJ1-1 for the parts outside the CDR3, the full variable domain is EADIYQTPRYLVIGTGKKITLECSQTMGHDKMYWYQQDPGMELHLIHYSYGVNSTEKGDLSSESTVSRIRTEHFPLTLESARPSHTSQYLCASSEYSEQGGTEAFFGQGTRLTVV.

This chain joins TRBV28 and TRBJ1-5, with unresolved D. The V end was cut by 4 bases, the J end by 2 bases, with 12 bases between. This CDR3 spans 15 amino acids. CDR1 MDHEN and CDR2 SYDVKM come from the germline V gene. The CDR3 sequence is CASSSPSVGNQPQHF. The CDR3 nucleotides read TGTGCCAGCAGTTCACCATCGGTGGGCAATCAGCCCCAGCATTTT.

This clone was observed a few times. V usage is TRBV4-1 and J usage is TRBJ2-2; maybe TRBD2 (5 bases). V lost 0 bases and J lost 5, with 7 bases in between. The CDR3 runs 14 residues. Germline values: CDR1 MGHRA, CDR2 YSYEKL. CDR3 in amino acids: CASSQDPGTGELFF. CDR3 in DNA: TGCGCCAGCAGCCAAGACCCGGGGACCGGGGAGCTGTTTTTT.

This chain uses TRBV28 with TRBJ2-1; 10 bases match TRBD2. The germline CDR1 and CDR2 sequences are MDHEN and SYDVKM. With V trimmed by 3 bases and J by 4 bases, 9 bases remained unmatched. CDR3 length: 17 residues. CDR3 sequence reads: CASSLAILAGPYNEQFF. CDR3 DNA sequence: TGTGCCAGCAGTTTGGCCATACTAGCGGGACCTTACAATGAGCAGTTCTTC. Complete variable domain (other parts from reference TRBV28 and TRBJ2-1): DVKVTQSSRYLVKRTGEKVFLECVQDMDHENMFWYRQDPGLGLRLIYFSYDVKMKEKGDIPEGYSVSREKKERFSLILESASTNQTSMYLCASSLAILAGPYNEQFFGPGTRLTVL.

This clone was seen only a few times. CDR3 region: CASSQGWDRGREQYF. CDR3 bases: TGCGCCAGCAGCCAAGGTTGGGACAGGGGGCGGGAGCAGTACTTC. This chain joins TRBV4-3 and TRBJ2-7, with 12 bases aligning to TRBD1. This CDR3 region has 15 residues. Germline CDR1 LGHNA, CDR2 YSLEER. Unmatched junction bases numbered 5, after V lost 1 base and J lost 7 bases.

The V gene is TRBV15, the J gene TRBJ2-5; 8 bases are a match to TRBD1. The CDR3 covers 16 residues. Germline V gene data show CDR1 as LNHNV and CDR2 as YYDKDF (reference sequence). V shed 3 bases and J 2 bases; nucleotides not matched to a gene: 8. The CDR3 reads CATSRDRDSTQETQYF. In DNA form, the CDR3 reads TGTGCCACCAGCAGGGACAGGGACAGTACACAAGAGACCCAGTACTTC.

A few counts support this clone. The chain joins TRBV13 to TRBJ2-3, with D unresolved. CDR1 and CDR2 (germline): PRHDT, FYEKMQ (reference sequence). The V and J ends lost 5 bases and 2 bases respectively, with 5 bases between them. The CDR3 extends over 12 amino acids. The CDR3 nucleotides read TGTGCCAGCAGCATCTCCACAGATACGCAGTATTTT. Its translation is CASSISTDTQYF.

This clone was seen once. J is TRBJ1-4 and V is TRBV11-2, with 7 bases aligning to TRBD1. CDR1 is SGHAT, CDR2 FQNNGV, per germline. CDR3 size: 16 residues. J was trimmed by 8 bases and V by 4 bases; bases with no gene match: 13. The chain's CDR3 is CASSSLRQGADEKLFF. CDR3 bases: TGTGCCAGCAGCTCCTTACGACAGGGAGCGGACGAAAAACTGTTTTTT.

The chain recombines TRBV29-1 with TRBJ2-7; D is perhaps TRBD2 (6 bases). CDR3 length equals 11 residues. The germline CDR1 and CDR2 sequences are SQVTM and ANQGSEA. V lost 3 bases and J 7 bases, leaving 10 bases between the germline ends. The CDR3 reads CSVEEGYEQYV. The DNA of the CDR3 is TGCAGCGTTGAGGAGGGGTATGAGCAGTACGTC.

The chain joins TRBV5-6 to TRBJ2-3; 9 positions match TRBD1. Germline V lookup: CDR1 SGHDT, CDR2 YYEEEE. The ends lost 3 bases at V and 2 bases at J; junction bases unmatched: 16. CDR3 length: 19 residues. The CDR3: CASSWAGAPGQGTTDTQYF. Written as DNA, the CDR3 is TGTGCCAGCAGCTGGGCAGGGGCCCCGGGACAGGGAACCACAGATACGCAGTATTTT.

The chain employs TRBV30 and TRBJ2-1, with 12 bases matching TRBD2. Germline V CDR1 and CDR2: GTSNPN, SVGIG (reference sequence). V was clipped by 4 bases and J by 8 bases; unmatched bases: 3. This CDR3 is 13 amino acids long. The CDR3 reads CAWTLAGGDEQFF. CDR3 in DNA: TGTGCCTGGACCCTAGCGGGAGGGGATGAGCAGTTCTTC.

CDR3 protein: CASSLQERSRLLHTGELFF. In DNA form, the CDR3 reads TGCGCCAGCAGCCTCCAAGAACGGAGCCGACTCCTACACACCGGGGAGCTGTTTTTT. The chain combines TRBV4-1 with TRBJ2-2; D ambiguous. In germline, CDR1 is MGHRA, CDR2 YSYEKL. The germline V and J ends were trimmed by 4 bases and 3 bases, with 24 bases remaining between them. This CDR3 contains 19 residues.